The 27 T cell receptor beta chains below were found in one sample sequenced in a study of spatial heterogeneity in lung cancer. Time point meaning: sample taken at primary tumor resection. The input material, whole RNA from tumor, nontumor lung or frozen PBMC, was sequenced unsorted. TCRdb itself ran the 5' RACE reads through MiXCR, one entry per CDR3 protein. The sample contains approximately 25,000 distinct CDR3 sequences, 3% to 4% of which appear only once. The specimen comprised PBMCs, sampled at surgery. Receptors originate from a female donor with early-stage non-small cell lung cancer.

This clonotype is categorized as medium-sized. The V and J genes are TRBV28 and TRBJ2-1; no reliable D call. Germline V CDR1 and CDR2: MDHEN, SYDVKM. This CDR3 is 12 amino acids long. V was pared by 3 bases and J by 7 bases, with 7 bases between. The CDR3: CASSFNWNEQFF. Here the CDR3 DNA reads TGTGCCAGCAGTTTCAACTGGAATGAGCAGTTCTTC.

This clonotype has at least ten counts. The chain couples TRBV24-1 to TRBJ2-1; D is undetermined. This CDR3 spans 13 amino acids. The V end lost 6 bases, the J end lost 2 bases, and 7 bases lay between the germline ends. Germline loops: CDR1 KGHDR, CDR2 SFDVKD. The CDR3 bases are TGTGCCACCAGTATTGGGACCTACAATGAGCAGTTCTTC. Protein sequence: CATSIGTYNEQFF.

This clonotype was recorded many times. The rearrangement links TRBV10-3 to TRBJ2-7; the D gene could be TRBD1 or TRBD2 (5 bases each). CDR3 length equals 14 residues. Germline values: CDR1 ENHRY, CDR2 SYGVKD. The V gene lost 0 bases and the J gene lost 2 bases, with 8 bases spanning the gap. Written as DNA, the CDR3 is TGTGCCATCAGTGAGTCGGGGGACCCCTACGAGCAGTACTTC. As protein: CAISESGDPYEQYF.

In its sample, this clonotype was seen many times. The chain combines TRBV20-1 with TRBJ2-3, with 7 bases fitting TRBD2. V shed 0 bases and J 3 bases; nucleotides not matched to a gene: 6. The germline V gene encodes CDR1 DFQATT and CDR2 SNEGSKA (reference sequence). The length of the CDR3 is 15 residues. The CDR3 reads CSARDPSGPTDTQYF. CDR3 bases: TGCAGTGCTAGAGATCCTAGCGGACCTACAGATACGCAGTATTTT.

This clonotype was counted at least ten times. This rearrangement joins TRBV28 to TRBJ1-2; 9 bases line up with TRBD1. V trimming: 1 base; J trimming: 7 bases; junction bases outside the gene matches: 1. CDR3 size: 13 residues. Germline-derived CDR1 and CDR2 are MDHEN and SYDVKM. For the CDR3, the DNA is TGTGCCAGCAGTTTATTGACAGGGGGTGGCTACACCTTC. Protein: CASSLLTGGGYTF.

This clonotype has ten or more counts. The chain combines TRBV20-1 with TRBJ2-5, with D tentatively TRBD1 (6 bases). V shed 6 bases and J shed 0 bases, with 11 bases lying between them. The CDR3 runs 13 residues. The germline V gene has CDR1 DFQATT and CDR2 SNEGSKA (reference sequence). The CDR3 DNA is TGCAGTGCAGGGGGACGGAACCAAGAGACCCAGTACTTC. It translates to CSAGGRNQETQYF.

This clonotype was observed at least ten times. This sequence joins TRBV20-1 and TRBJ2-3; the D gene could be TRBD1 or TRBD2 (6 bases each). Germline CDR1 DFQATT, CDR2 SNEGSKA (reference sequence). Trimming left V 0 bases short and J 3 bases short, with 13 bases between. The CDR3 loop spans 15 amino acids. As DNA, the CDR3 is TGCAGTGCTAGAGATCCCGGGGGCGCGACAGATACGCAGTATTTT. Residues: CSARDPGGATDTQYF.

This clonotype is medium-sized within its sample. The rearrangement joins TRBV24-1 to TRBJ1-2; D is unresolved. Trimming took off 3 bases at V and 5 bases at J, with 12 bases between the two ends. This CDR3 has 14 residues. Germline lookup yields CDR1 KGHDR and CDR2 SFDVKD. The CDR3 nucleotides are TGTGCCACCAGTGATGCCTCCCGACCTTATGGCTACACCTTC. Translated, it gives CATSDASRPYGYTF.

The sample holds many counts of this clonotype. The chain links TRBV19 to TRBJ2-1, with D perhaps assigned TRBD1 or TRBD2 (5 bases each). The length of the CDR3 is 13 residues. Trimming left V 5 bases short and J 7 bases short, with 12 bases between. Germline V gene lookup returns CDR1 LNHDA and CDR2 SQIVND (reference sequence). The CDR3 sequence is CASSLGARNEQFF. CDR3 sequence (DNA): TGTGCCAGTAGTCTCGGGGCTAGAAATGAGCAGTTCTTC.

The V call is TRBV7-9, the J call TRBJ1-2, with a tentative D call TRBD1 (5 bases). Trimming removed 5 bases from V and 8 bases from J, with 9 bases in between. The germline CDR1 and CDR2 sequences are SEHNR and FQNEAQ (reference sequence). CDR3 length equals 11 residues. CDR3 sequence (DNA): TGTGCCAGCAGCATACAGGTCGGCTACACCTTC. Translation: CASSIQVGYTF.

This clonotype was picked up a small number of times. The genes are TRBV11-3 and TRBJ2-1, with TRBD2 identical over 11 bases. V trimming: 5 bases; J trimming: 5 bases; junction bases outside the gene matches: 20. CDR3 size: 20 residues. Germline V gives CDR1 SGHNT, CDR2 YENEEA. This chain's CDR3 is CASSQTTPTSGSSGNNEQFF. The DNA of the CDR3 is TGTGCCAGCAGCCAGACCACCCCAACTAGCGGGAGTTCGGGTAACAATGAGCAGTTCTTC.

V is TRBV7-8 and J is TRBJ2-5; D might be TRBD1 (6 bases). CDR1 and CDR2 (germline): SGHVS, FQNEAQ. V shed 5 bases and J shed 1 base, with 20 bases lying between them. This CDR3 contains 17 residues. The chain's CDR3 is CASSPIQGWQAQETQYF. CDR3 nucleotides: TGTGCCAGCAGCCCAATACAGGGATGGCAGGCCCAAGAGACCCAGTACTTC.

A few counts support this clonotype. The V and J genes are TRBV2 and TRBJ1-5; D gene ambiguous. CDR1 SNHLY and CDR2 FYNNEI come from the germline V gene. The CDR3 consists of 16 residues. Trimming took 0 bases from V and 1 from J, leaving 10 bases between them. DNA for the CDR3: TGTGCCAGCAGTGAAGCTTCAGCTAGGAGCAATCAGCCCCAGCATTTT. Its protein is CASSEASARSNQPQHF. The variable domain in full, completed from reference TRBV2 and TRBJ1-5, reads EPEVTQTPSHQVTQMGQEVILRCVPISNHLYFYWYRQILGQKVEFLVSFYNNEISEKSEIFDDQFSVERPDGSNFTLKIRSTKLEDSAMYFCASSEASARSNQPQHFGDGTRLSIL.

This clonotype was counted at least ten times. At one of its ends the junction is not consistent with the germline gene, which may arise from a read error. In DNA, the CDR3 is TGTGCCAGCAGGCAAGGGGGGGGTAGCGGGAGCTTCTATGAGCAGTTCTTC. Its translation is CASRQGGGSGSFYEQFF. V and J are TRBV4-2 and TRBJ2-1, with TRBD2 identical over 9 bases. The CDR3 runs 17 residues. Germline values: CDR1 LGHNA, CDR2 YNFKEQ.

The table lists this clonotype with many counts. This chain links TRBV29-1 with TRBJ2-1, with 10 bases matching TRBD2. Losses at the gene ends were 6 bases for V and 2 bases for J; bases not matched to a gene: 4. The CDR3 is made up of 14 amino acids. Germline CDR1 reads SQVTM; CDR2 reads ANQGSEA. CDR3 DNA: TGCAGCGTCCGCCTAGCGGGAGCCTACAATGAGCAGTTCTTC. Encoded protein: CSVRLAGAYNEQFF.

There are many counts of this clonotype. The CDR3 spells CSAREHRAHTQYF. DNA for the CDR3: TGCAGTGCTAGAGAGCACAGGGCGCATACGCAGTATTTT. The chain uses TRBV20-1 and TRBJ2-3, with D maybe TRBD1 (6 bases). CDR3 length equals 13 residues. Per germline, CDR1 DFQATT and CDR2 SNEGSKA (reference sequence). Between the trimmed V and J ends, which lost 0 bases and 7 bases, there was a span of 11 bases.

V gene TRBV14 combines with J gene TRBJ2-2, with D possibly called TRBD1 or TRBD2 (5 bases each). Deletions cut 6 bases from V and 4 bases from J, with 9 bases between. Germline V gene lookup returns CDR1 SGHDN and CDR2 FVKESK. This CDR3 has 13 amino acids. The CDR3 reads CASSLRGTGELFF. The CDR3 DNA reads TGTGCCAGCAGTTTGAGGGGCACCGGGGAGCTGTTTTTT.

This clonotype came up many times. The chain couples TRBV25-1 to TRBJ2-1; 9 bases agree with TRBD1. CDR1 is MGHDK and CDR2 is SYGVNS in the germline V gene. V dropped 4 bases and J dropped 7; count of bases not matched to a gene: 8. This CDR3 is built from 15 residues. CDR3 in amino acids: CASSANRGRMNEQFF. The CDR3 coding sequence is TGTGCCAGCAGTGCAAACAGGGGGCGGATGAATGAGCAGTTCTTC.

The chain carries TRBV6-5 and TRBJ2-2; 14 nucleotides match TRBD2. The CDR3 length is 14 residues. Germline V gene lookup returns CDR1 MNHEY and CDR2 SVGAGI. J was trimmed by 7 bases and V by 10 bases; bases with no gene match: 5. The CDR3 region has the DNA TGTGCCACGGGACTAGCGGGAGAGGTCGGGGAGCTGTTTTTT. It is translated as CATGLAGEVGELFF.

This clonotype occurred many times. CDR3 region: CSGRQGDEQYF. The CDR3 DNA reads as TGCAGCGGGAGACAGGGTGACGAGCAGTACTTC. The chain employs TRBV29-1 and TRBJ2-7, with TRBD1 matching over 7 bases. CDR1 and CDR2 (germline): SQVTM, ANQGSEA. The CDR3 sequence is 11 residues long. Germline trimming cut 7 bases from V and 5 bases from J; bases unmatched to any gene: 5.

The table lists this clonotype with many counts. The chain uses TRBV12-3 or TRBV12-4 and TRBJ2-5, with 8 bases fitting TRBD2. V shed 5 bases, J shed 4 bases, and the junction held 15 bases outside the gene matches. CDR3 length: 17 amino acids. CDR3 region: CASSPSGFAGGGETQYF. CDR3 sequence (DNA): TGTGCCAGCAGTCCTTCCGGATTTGCGGGAGGTGGAGAGACCCAGTACTTC.

In this sample, this clonotype turned up many times. The chain carries TRBV7-9 and TRBJ2-3; TRBD1 is a possible D gene (5 bases). Per germline, CDR1 SEHNR and CDR2 FQNEAQ (reference sequence). The CDR3 sequence is 17 residues long. V was pared by 2 bases and J by 1 base, with 16 bases between. DNA for the CDR3: TGTGCCAGCAGCTTATTGAGACCAGGGCAGGGCACAGATACGCAGTATTTT. It specifies CASSLLRPGQGTDTQYF.

This clonotype was counted at least ten times. The J gene is TRBJ2-3, the V gene TRBV6-1; 7 bases agree with TRBD1. CDR3 length equals 15 residues. Trimming removed 8 bases from V and 6 bases from J; junction bases left unmatched: 14. From germline, CDR1 is MNHNS and CDR2 SASEGT. The CDR3 sequence: CASPLRQGSRDTQYF. CDR3 nucleotides: TGTGCCAGCCCCCTTAGACAGGGCTCACGGGATACGCAGTATTTT.

This clonotype was detected many times. The rearrangement uses TRBV12-3 or TRBV12-4 and TRBJ2-2; D remains unclear. Trimming shortened V by 3 bases and J by 3 bases, and 14 bases separated the two germline ends. The CDR3 contains 16 residues. CDR3 coding DNA: TGTGCCAGCAGTTTGGGCCCCACGTTGGACACCGGGGAGCTGTTTTTT. This encodes CASSLGPTLDTGELFF.

The table lists this clonotype with many counts. This CDR3 is CASSPYDRAYGYTF. For the CDR3, the DNA is TGTGCCAGCAGCCCTTACGACAGGGCGTATGGCTACACCTTC. This rearrangement joins TRBV7-2 to TRBJ1-2; 7 bases are shared with TRBD1. The V and J ends lost 5 bases and 5 bases, in that order; junction bases with no gene match: 8. CDR1 and CDR2 (germline): SGHTA, FQGNSA. The length of the CDR3 is 14 residues.

This clonotype came up a few times. The rearrangement links TRBV27 to TRBJ2-1, with 12 bases fitting TRBD2. Losses at the gene ends were 7 bases for V and 4 bases for J; bases not matched to a gene: 5. Germline lookup yields CDR1 MNHEY and CDR2 SMNVEV (reference sequence). This CDR3 has 15 residues. CDR3 sequence reads: CASTPGTSGYNEQFF. The CDR3 nucleotides are TGTGCCAGCACCCCCGGGACTAGCGGGTACAATGAGCAGTTCTTC.

This sequence joins TRBV27 and TRBJ2-1, with D perhaps TRBD1 (5 bases). Germline lookup yields CDR1 MNHEY and CDR2 SMNVEV (reference sequence). The germline V and J ends were trimmed by 6 bases and 7 bases, with 16 bases remaining between them. The CDR3 is 14 amino acids. In nucleotides, the CDR3 is TGTGCCAGCAGCCGATCTCAGGGCCCTAATGAGCAGTTCTTC. Translation gives CASSRSQGPNEQFF.